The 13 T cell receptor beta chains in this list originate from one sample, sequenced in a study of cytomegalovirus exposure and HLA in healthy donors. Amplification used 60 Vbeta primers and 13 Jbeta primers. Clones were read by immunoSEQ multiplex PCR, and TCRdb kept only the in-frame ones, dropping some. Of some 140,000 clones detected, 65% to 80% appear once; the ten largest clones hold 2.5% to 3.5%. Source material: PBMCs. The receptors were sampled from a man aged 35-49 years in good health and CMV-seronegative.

The CDR3 coding sequence is TGTGCCAGCAGCGACGGACAGCAAGAGACCCAGTACTTC. Protein product: CASSDGQQETQYF. V gene TRBV7-6 combines with J gene TRBJ2-5; D possibly corresponds to TRBD1 (6 bases). Germline lookup yields CDR1 SGHVS and CDR2 FNYEAQ. V lost 5 bases, J lost 2 bases, and 9 bases lay in between. CDR3 length: 13 amino acids.

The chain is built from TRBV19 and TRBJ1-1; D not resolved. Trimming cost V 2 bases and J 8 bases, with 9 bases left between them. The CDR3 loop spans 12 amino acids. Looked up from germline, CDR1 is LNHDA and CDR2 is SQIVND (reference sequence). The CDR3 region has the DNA TGTGCCAGTAGTATATCGGTTTTAGAAGCTTTCTTT. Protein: CASSISVLEAFF.

DNA for the CDR3: TGTGCCACCACTCCGGGACTAGCACCGAACGAGCAGTACTTC. Translation: CATTPGLAPNEQYF. This chain uses TRBV6-1 with TRBJ2-7; 9 nucleotides agree with TRBD2. Per the germline V gene, CDR1 is MNHNS and CDR2 is SASEGT. After removal of 10 bases from V and 5 bases from J, the junction contained 12 bases not matched to a gene. The CDR3 is 14 amino acids.

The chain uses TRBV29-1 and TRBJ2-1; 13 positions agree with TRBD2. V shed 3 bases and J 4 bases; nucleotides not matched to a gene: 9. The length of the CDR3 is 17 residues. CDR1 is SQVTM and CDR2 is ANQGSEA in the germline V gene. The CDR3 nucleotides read TGCAGCGTTGATGGGGGACTAGCGGGGACCGGGTACAATGAGCAGTTCTTC. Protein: CSVDGGLAGTGYNEQFF.

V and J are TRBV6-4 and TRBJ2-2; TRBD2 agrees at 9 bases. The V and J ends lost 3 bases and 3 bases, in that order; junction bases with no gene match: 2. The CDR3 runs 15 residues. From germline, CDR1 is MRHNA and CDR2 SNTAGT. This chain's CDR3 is CASSERGGHTGELFF. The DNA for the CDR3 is TGTGCCAGCAGTGAGCGGGGGGGCCACACCGGGGAGCTGTTTTTT.

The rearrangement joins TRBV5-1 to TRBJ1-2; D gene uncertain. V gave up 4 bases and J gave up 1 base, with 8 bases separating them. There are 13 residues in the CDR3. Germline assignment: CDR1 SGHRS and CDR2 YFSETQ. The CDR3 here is CASSTGSNYGYTF. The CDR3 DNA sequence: TGCGCCAGCAGCACGGGGAGTAACTATGGCTACACCTTC.

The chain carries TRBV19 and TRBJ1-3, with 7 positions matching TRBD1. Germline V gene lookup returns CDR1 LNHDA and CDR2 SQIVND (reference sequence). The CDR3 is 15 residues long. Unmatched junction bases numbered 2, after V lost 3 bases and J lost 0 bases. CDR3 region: CASSMGQISGNTIYF. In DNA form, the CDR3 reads TGTGCCAGTAGTATGGGACAGATCTCTGGAAACACCATATATTTT.

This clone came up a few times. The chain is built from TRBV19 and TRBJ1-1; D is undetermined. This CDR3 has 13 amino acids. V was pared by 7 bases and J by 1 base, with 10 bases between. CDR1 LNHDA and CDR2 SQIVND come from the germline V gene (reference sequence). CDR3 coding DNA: TGTGCCAGTATGTACGGGAAGAACACTGAAGCTTTCTTT. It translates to CASMYGKNTEAFF.

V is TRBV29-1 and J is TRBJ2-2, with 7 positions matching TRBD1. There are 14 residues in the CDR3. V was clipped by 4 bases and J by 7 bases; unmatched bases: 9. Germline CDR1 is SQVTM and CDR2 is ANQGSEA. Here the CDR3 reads CSVGTGGGGGELFF. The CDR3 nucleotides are TGCAGCGTTGGGACAGGTGGGGGCGGCGGGGAGCTGTTTTTT.

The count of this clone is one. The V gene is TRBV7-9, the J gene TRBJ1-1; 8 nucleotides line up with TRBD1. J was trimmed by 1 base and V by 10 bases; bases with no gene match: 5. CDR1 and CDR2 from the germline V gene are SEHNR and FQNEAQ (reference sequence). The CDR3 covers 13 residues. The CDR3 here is CATTGAGNTEAFF. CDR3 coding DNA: TGTGCCACGACAGGGGCTGGGAACACTGAAGCTTTCTTT.

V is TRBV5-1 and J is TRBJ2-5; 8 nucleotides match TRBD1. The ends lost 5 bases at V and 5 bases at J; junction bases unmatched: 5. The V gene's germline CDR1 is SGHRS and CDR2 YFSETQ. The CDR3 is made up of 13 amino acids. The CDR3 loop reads CASRSGGRETQYF. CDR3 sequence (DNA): TGCGCCAGCAGATCAGGGGGCCGGGAGACCCAGTACTTC. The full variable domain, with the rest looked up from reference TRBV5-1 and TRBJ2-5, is KAGVTQTPRYLIKTRGQQVTLSCSPISGHRSVSWYQQTPGQGLQFLFEYFSETQRNKGNFPGRFSGRQFSNSRSEMNVSTLELGDSALYLCASRSGGRETQYFGPGTRLLVL.

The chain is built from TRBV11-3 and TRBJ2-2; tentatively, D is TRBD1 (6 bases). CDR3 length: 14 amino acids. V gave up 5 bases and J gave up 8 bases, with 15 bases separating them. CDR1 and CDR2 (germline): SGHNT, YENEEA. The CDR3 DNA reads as TGTGCCAGCAGCAATCTAGGGGGTTTGGGGGAGCTGTTTTTT. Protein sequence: CASSNLGGLGELFF.

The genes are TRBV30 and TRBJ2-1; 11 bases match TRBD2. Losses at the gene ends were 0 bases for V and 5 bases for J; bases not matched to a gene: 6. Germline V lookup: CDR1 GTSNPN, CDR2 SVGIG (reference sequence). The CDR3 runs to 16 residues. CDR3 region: CAWSVGLAALNNEQFF. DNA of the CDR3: TGTGCCTGGAGTGTGGGACTAGCGGCGCTTAACAATGAGCAGTTCTTC.